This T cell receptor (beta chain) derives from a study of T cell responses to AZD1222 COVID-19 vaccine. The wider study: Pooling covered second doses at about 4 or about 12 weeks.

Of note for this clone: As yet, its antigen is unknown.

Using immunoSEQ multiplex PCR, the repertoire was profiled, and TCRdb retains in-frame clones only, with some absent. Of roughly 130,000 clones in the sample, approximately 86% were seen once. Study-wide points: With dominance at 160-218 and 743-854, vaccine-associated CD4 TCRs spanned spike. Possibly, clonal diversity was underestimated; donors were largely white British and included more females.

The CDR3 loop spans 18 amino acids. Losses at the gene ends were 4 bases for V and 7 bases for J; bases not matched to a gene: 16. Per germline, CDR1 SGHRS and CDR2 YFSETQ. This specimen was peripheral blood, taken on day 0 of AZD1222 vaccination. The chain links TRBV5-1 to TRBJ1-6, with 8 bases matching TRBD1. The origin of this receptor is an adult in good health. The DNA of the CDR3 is TGCGCCAGCAGCCCCGGACAGGGACCTGGTACCCCAAATTCACCCCTCCACTTT. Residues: CASSPGQGPGTPNSPLHF.